This T cell receptor (beta chain) comes out of a study of cytotoxic CD8 clonotypes in ibrutinib-treated CLL. Across the study: By median 68 months, approximately twelve had progressed and roughly 15 stayed remitted; responses had been 2 complete and about 24 partial. Broader study findings: Rising at ibrutinib response, clonality subsequently fell back toward baseline at progression. Once treatment began, public clonotypes, which were uncommon, contracted or stayed stable. Clonality correlated strongly with circulating CD8+ T cells and exceeded age-matched healthy donors at baseline.

The CDR3 extends over 15 amino acids. Germline V gives CDR1 MNHNS, CDR2 SASEGT. Trimming stripped 1 base from V and 3 bases from J, with 13 bases between. Points on this clone: Antigen specificity is unknown.

Measured with immunoSEQ multiplex PCR; TCRdb has only the in-frame clones, and not every one. Altogether about 49,000 clones are present, roughly 50% being singletons, with the ten largest covering over 25%. V is TRBV6-1 and J is TRBJ2-7; the D is unclear. This receptor was taken from a human donor with chronic lymphocytic leukemia. The material sequenced was PBMCs, taken after 12 months of ibrutinib treatment. CDR3 protein: CASSEGSSNRYEQYF. CDR3 in DNA: TGTGCCAGCAGTGAAGGAAGCTCCAACCGCTACGAGCAGTACTTC.